Detailed here is one T cell receptor beta chain. What it binds is unknown. These data come from a study of T cells in Graves' hyperthyroidism and ophthalmopathy. Study-level information: Peripheral blood was collected at initial diagnosis, before any treatment. Study findings and constraints: It was a median around 6 months before onset that the model predicted ophthalmopathy. Most thyroid clonotypes expanded above 0.001 appeared in blood too.

Germline CDR1 is MDHEN and CDR2 is SYDVKM. The ends were cut back, 10 bases at V and 5 bases at J, with 18 bases in the middle. The CDR3 has 13 amino acids. RNA transcripts provided the source from which TCR beta CDR3 regions were amplified. During a first-round RT-PCR of the TCR CDR3, the HTBI primer set was used. One entry per CDR3 protein, called by TCRdb with MiXCR from the multiplex PCR reads. The repertoire has approximately 610,000 distinct CDR3 sequences, approximately 14% of them found once; the top ten carry over 3.5%. The sequencing sample was made of blood. The source is a woman in her 40s with Graves' ophthalmopathy. This chain uses TRBV28 with TRBJ2-7; D possibly corresponds to TRBD1 (6 bases). CDR3 bases: TGTGCCACCTTTGACCAGGGGATCAACGAGCAGTACTTC. Translation: CATFDQGINEQYF.